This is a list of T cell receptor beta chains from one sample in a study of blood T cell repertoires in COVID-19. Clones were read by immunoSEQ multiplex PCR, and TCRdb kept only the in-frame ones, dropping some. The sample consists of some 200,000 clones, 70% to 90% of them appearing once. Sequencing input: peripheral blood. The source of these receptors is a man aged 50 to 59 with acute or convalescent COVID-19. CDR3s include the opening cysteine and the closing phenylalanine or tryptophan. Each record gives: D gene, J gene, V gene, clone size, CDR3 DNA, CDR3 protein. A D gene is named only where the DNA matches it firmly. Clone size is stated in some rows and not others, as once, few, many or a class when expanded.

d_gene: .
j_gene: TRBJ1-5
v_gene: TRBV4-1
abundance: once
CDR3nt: TGCGCCAGCAGCCAAGGGCGGGGGGGCAATCAGAGGAGGCCCCAGCATTTT
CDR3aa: CASSQGRGGNQRRPQHF

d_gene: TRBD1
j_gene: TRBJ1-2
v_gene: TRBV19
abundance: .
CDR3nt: TGTGCCAGTAGACCCAGACAGGGGCACGGCTACACCTTC
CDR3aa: CASRPRQGHGYTF

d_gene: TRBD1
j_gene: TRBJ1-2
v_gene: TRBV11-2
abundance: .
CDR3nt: TGTGCCAGCAGCTTGGGACAGGGGGCTCGCTATGGCTACACCTTC
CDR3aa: CASSLGQGARYGYTF

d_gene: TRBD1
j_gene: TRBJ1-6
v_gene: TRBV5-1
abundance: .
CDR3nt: TGCGCCAGCAGCACGGACAGGGGTATTGGCTCCTATAATTCACCCCTCCACTTT
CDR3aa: CASSTDRGIGSYNSPLHF

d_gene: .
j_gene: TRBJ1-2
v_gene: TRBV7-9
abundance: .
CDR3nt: TGTGCCAGCAGCAGCCCAGACTCTAACTATGGCTACACCTTC
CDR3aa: CASSSPDSNYGYTF

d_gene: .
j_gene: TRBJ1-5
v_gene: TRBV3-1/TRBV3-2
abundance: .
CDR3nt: TGTGCCAGCAGCCAAGTCGGGAATCAGCCCCAGCATTTT
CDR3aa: CASSQVGNQPQHF

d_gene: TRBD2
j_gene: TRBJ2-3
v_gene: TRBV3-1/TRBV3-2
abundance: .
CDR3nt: TGTGCCAGCAGCCAAGCCCAGCGGGGGCCCTATACGCAGTATTTT
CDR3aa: CASSQAQRGPYTQYF

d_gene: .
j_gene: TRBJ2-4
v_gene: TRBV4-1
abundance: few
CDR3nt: TGCGCCAGCAGCCCCCTCGGGGTGGCCAAAAACATTCAGTACTTC
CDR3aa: CASSPLGVAKNIQYF

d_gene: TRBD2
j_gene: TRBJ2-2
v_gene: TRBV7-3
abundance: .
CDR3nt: TGTGCCAGCAGCTTGATAGCGGGGGCCGAGACCGGGGAGCTGTTTTTT
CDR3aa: CASSLIAGAETGELFF

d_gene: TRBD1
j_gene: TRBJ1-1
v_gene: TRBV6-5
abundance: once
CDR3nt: TGTGCCAGCAGTTACACAGGACAGGGGGCTAAGACTGAAGCTTTCTTT
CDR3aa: CASSYTGQGAKTEAFF

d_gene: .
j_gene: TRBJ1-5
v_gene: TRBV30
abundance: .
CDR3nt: TGTGCCTGGAGTGTACGGACAGATCAGCCCCAGCATTTT
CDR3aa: CAWSVRTDQPQHF

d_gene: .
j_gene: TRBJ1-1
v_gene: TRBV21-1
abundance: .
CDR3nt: TGTGCCAGCAGCAAACCCCCGGGACAGGGGGCAGTCCCGAGGGCTGAAGCTTTCTTT
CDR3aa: CASSKPPGQGAVPRAEAFF

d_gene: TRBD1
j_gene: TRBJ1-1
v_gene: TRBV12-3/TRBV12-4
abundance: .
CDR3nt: TGTGCCAGCACCACAGGGGATTCTGAAGCTTTCTTT
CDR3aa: CASTTGDSEAFF

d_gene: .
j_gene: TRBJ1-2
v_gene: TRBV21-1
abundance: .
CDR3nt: TGTGCCAGCAGCAAGGAAAATAGTGGACAGGGGGCTTCATATGGCTACACCTTC
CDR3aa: CASSKENSGQGASYGYTF

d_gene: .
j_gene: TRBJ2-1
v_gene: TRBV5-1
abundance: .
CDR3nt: TGCGCCAGCAGCTTGACTCCTAGCTCCTACAATGAGCAGTTCTTC
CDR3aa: CASSLTPSSYNEQFF

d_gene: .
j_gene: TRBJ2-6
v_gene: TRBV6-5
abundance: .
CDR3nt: TGTGCCAGCAGTCGTTCTAGGGGGGCCAACGTCCTGACTTTC
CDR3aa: CASSRSRGANVLTF

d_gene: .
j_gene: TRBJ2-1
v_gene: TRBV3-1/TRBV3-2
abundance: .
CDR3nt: TGTGCCAGCAGCCAAGACGCAGGGGGGGAGCAGTTCTTC
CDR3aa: CASSQDAGGEQFF

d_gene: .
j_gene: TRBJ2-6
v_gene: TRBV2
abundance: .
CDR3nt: TGTGCCAGCCCCCGTAAACCAGGGGCAGGCTCTGGGGCCAACGTCCTGACTTTC
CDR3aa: CASPRKPGAGSGANVLTF

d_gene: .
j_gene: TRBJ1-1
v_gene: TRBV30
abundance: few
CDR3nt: TGTGCCTGGAAGGGGAACCTCAACACTGAAGCTTTCTTT
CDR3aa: CAWKGNLNTEAFF

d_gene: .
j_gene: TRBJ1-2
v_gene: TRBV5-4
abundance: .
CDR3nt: TGTGCCAGCTCCGGCCCGAGGAACTATGGCTACACCTTC
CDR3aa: CASSGPRNYGYTF

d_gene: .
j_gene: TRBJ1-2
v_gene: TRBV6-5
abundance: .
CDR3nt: TGTGCCAGCAGTCGCGGCAGCTTGCTCTATGGCTACACCTTC
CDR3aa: CASSRGSLLYGYTF

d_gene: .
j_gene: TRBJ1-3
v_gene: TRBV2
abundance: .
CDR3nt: TGTGCCAGCACCTTCGGGTATTCGGGAGACACCATATATTTT
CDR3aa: CASTFGYSGDTIYF

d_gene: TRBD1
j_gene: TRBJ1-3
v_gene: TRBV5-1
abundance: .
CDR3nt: TGCGCCAGCAGCTTGGAGGGGGCAAACACCATATATTTT
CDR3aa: CASSLEGANTIYF

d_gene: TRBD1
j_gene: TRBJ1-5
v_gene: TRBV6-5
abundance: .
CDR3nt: TGTGCCAGCGCCGGGGACAGGAGCAATCAGCCCCAGCATTTT
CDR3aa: CASAGDRSNQPQHF

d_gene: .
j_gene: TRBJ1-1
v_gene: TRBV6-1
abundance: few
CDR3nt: TGTGCCAGCAGTGAAGCGATAAGGGGCGCGCGACAAGAAGCTTTCTTT
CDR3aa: CASSEAIRGARQEAFF

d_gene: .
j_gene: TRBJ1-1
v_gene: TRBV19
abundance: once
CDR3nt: TGTGCCAGTAGTGATAGGGGCGTAAACACTGAAGCTTTCTTT
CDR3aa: CASSDRGVNTEAFF

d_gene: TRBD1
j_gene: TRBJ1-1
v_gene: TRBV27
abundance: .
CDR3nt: TGTGCCAGCAGTTCAGGACAGGGGGATGAAGCTTTCTTT
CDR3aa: CASSSGQGDEAFF

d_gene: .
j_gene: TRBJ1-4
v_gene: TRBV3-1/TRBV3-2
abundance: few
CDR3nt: TGTGCCAGCAGCCATCGGGGGGGAAATGAAAAACTGTTTTTT
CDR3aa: CASSHRGGNEKLFF

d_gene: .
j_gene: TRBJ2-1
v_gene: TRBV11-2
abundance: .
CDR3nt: TGTGCCAGCAGCCCACGCGGGGGCCCCGCCGCCTACAATGAGCAGTTCTTC
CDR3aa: CASSPRGGPAAYNEQFF

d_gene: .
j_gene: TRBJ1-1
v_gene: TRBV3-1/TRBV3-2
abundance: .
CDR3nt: TGTGCCAGCAGCCAAGAGGGGACACAAGCTTTCTTT
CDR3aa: CASSQEGTQAFF

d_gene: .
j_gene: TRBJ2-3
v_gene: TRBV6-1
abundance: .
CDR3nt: TGTGCCAGCAGTGAGCAGGGTTTGGCAGATACGCAGTATTTT
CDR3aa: CASSEQGLADTQYF

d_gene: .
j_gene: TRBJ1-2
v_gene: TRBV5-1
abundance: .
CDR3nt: TGCGCCAGCAGCCTTAATGACTCCCCCTATGGCTACACCTTC
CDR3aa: CASSLNDSPYGYTF

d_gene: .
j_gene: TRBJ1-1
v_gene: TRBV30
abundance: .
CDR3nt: TGTGCCTGGCGGAGGGTCTCCACTGAAGCTTTCTTT
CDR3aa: CAWRRVSTEAFF

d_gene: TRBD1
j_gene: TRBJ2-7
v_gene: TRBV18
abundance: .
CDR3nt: TGTGCCAGCTCACCACTTGGACAGGGCAGCTCCTACGAGCAGTACTTC
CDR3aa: CASSPLGQGSSYEQYF

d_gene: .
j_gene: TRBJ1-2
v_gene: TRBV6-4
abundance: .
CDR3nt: TGTGCCAGCAGTGATGAGATGGGGGGGAACTATGGCTACACCTTC
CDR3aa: CASSDEMGGNYGYTF

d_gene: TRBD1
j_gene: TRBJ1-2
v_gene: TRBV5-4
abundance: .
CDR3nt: TGTGCCAGCAGCCCGGAGGGCAGGGGGAACTATGGCTACACCTTC
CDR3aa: CASSPEGRGNYGYTF

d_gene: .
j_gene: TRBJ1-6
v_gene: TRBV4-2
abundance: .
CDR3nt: TGTGCCAGCAGCCGCGGGGAAAGCTCCTATAATTCACCCCTCCACTTT
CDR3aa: CASSRGESSYNSPLHF